This T cell receptor (beta chain) was documented in a study of graft-versus-host responses after intestinal transplantation. Looking at the study overall: After anti-thymocyte globulin induction, recipients took tacrolimus and steroids for 2 to 3 years.

V was trimmed by 3 bases and J by 9 bases, leaving 12 bases between them. Per the germline V gene, CDR1 is SGHVS and CDR2 is FNYEAQ. The CDR3 consists of 13 residues. Repertoires were generated with immunoSEQ multiplex PCR, while TCRdb's copy carries only in-frame clones and drops some. The table lists 8,000 to 10,000 clones, less than 35% of them singletons. General study results and limits: When patients had graft-donor T cell macrochimerism, their allografts held high graft-versus-host to host-versus-graft clonal ratios. Declining HvG levels early post-transplant were linked to peak circulating GvH clone levels.

Plates contained some 200,000 CFSE-labeled responder cells and some 200,000 irradiated, violet-dye-labeled stimulator cells. Proliferating CFSE-low CD3+CD4+ and CD3+CD8+ responders were sorted post-reaction. By sample share, this clone is medium-sized. The TCR was taken from a human patient who received an intestinal transplant. The chain joins TRBV7-6 to TRBJ2-1; possible D gene TRBD1, 5 bases. This specimen consisted of alloreactive CD8+ T cells from a mixed lymphocyte reaction culture, obtained before intestinal transplant. Stated subset: CFSE-low proliferating T cells sorted from approximately six-day pre-transplant mixed lymphocyte reaction (GvH or HvG direction). CDR3 region: CASSLAGWGEQFF. CDR3 in DNA: TGTGCCAGCAGCTTGGCAGGGTGGGGTGAGCAGTTCTTC.